A selection of T cell receptor beta chains follows, all from one sample in a study of T cell responses to AZD1222 COVID-19 vaccine. Method: immunoSEQ multiplex PCR; TCRdb's copy keeps in-frame clones and lacks some. The sample gives roughly 62,000 clones, roughly 70% of which show up once; 11% to 15% is in the top ten. Here the sequenced sample was peripheral blood, taken on day 0 of AZD1222 vaccination. Every receptor here comes from an adult in good health. CDR3s include the opening cysteine and the closing phenylalanine or tryptophan. The D gene is left open where the match is weak. Size is omitted from some rows. Given values are once, few, many or a class for expanded clones.

d_call: .; j_call: TRBJ2-1; clone_size: .; v_call: TRBV25-1; cdr3_nt: TGTGCCAGCAGTGAACGAGGACTTTACAATGAGCAGTTCTTC; cdr3_aa: CASSERGLYNEQFF
d_call: .; j_call: TRBJ1-2; clone_size: once; v_call: TRBV7-2; cdr3_nt: TGTGCCAGCAGCCCTGGGGCTAACTATGGCTACACCTTC; cdr3_aa: CASSPGANYGYTF
d_call: .; j_call: TRBJ1-2; clone_size: .; v_call: TRBV30; cdr3_nt: TGTGCCTGGAGTGGAGGACACCCAGGTGGCTACACCTTC; cdr3_aa: CAWSGGHPGGYTF
d_call: TRBD1; j_call: TRBJ1-2; clone_size: .; v_call: TRBV3-1/TRBV3-2; cdr3_nt: TGTGCCAGCAGCCCCCAGGGACAGGTCTATGGCTACACCTTC; cdr3_aa: CASSPQGQVYGYTF
d_call: .; j_call: TRBJ2-2; clone_size: .; v_call: TRBV2; cdr3_nt: TGTGCCAGCGGCGTCGAATTGGTGGGCGGGGAGCTGTTTTTT; cdr3_aa: CASGVELVGGELFF
d_call: .; j_call: TRBJ1-1; clone_size: once; v_call: TRBV3-1/TRBV3-2; cdr3_nt: TGTGCCAGCAGTCAGGGGCGGGGCACTGAAGCTTTCTTT; cdr3_aa: CASSQGRGTEAFF
d_call: TRBD1; j_call: TRBJ2-7; clone_size: .; v_call: TRBV7-2; cdr3_nt: TGTGCCAGCACTCTGACAGGGGGAGACTACGAGCAGTACTTC; cdr3_aa: CASTLTGGDYEQYF
d_call: TRBD1; j_call: TRBJ1-1; clone_size: .; v_call: TRBV6-5; cdr3_nt: TGTGCCAGCAGTTCCCGGGGGACAGGGGGAGCTGAAGCTTTCTTT; cdr3_aa: CASSSRGTGGAEAFF
d_call: .; j_call: TRBJ2-1; clone_size: .; v_call: TRBV6-2/TRBV6-3; cdr3_nt: TGTGCCAGCAGCTCCGGGTCCCCCAATGAGCAGTTCTTC; cdr3_aa: CASSSGSPNEQFF
d_call: .; j_call: TRBJ1-1; clone_size: .; v_call: TRBV2; cdr3_nt: TGTGCCAGCAGTGAAGCCGGCGGAAGGATGGACACTGAAGCTTTCTTT; cdr3_aa: CASSEAGGRMDTEAFF
d_call: .; j_call: TRBJ1-2; clone_size: .; v_call: TRBV4-3; cdr3_nt: TGCGCCAGCAGCCAAGAACTAAGCCTCTATGGCTACACCTTC; cdr3_aa: CASSQELSLYGYTF
d_call: .; j_call: TRBJ1-2; clone_size: .; v_call: TRBV7-9; cdr3_nt: TGTGCCAGCAGCTCCTCGGGGCTTGGCTACACCTTC; cdr3_aa: CASSSSGLGYTF
d_call: TRBD2; j_call: TRBJ2-5; clone_size: .; v_call: TRBV10-3; cdr3_nt: TGTGCCATCAGGGGAGCGGGGGGTAGCCAAGAGACCCAGTACTTC; cdr3_aa: CAIRGAGGSQETQYF
d_call: TRBD1; j_call: TRBJ1-2; clone_size: .; v_call: TRBV3-1/TRBV3-2; cdr3_nt: TGTGCCAGCAGCCAAGATTTAACAGGGGACTATGGCTACACCTTC; cdr3_aa: CASSQDLTGDYGYTF
d_call: .; j_call: TRBJ1-2; clone_size: .; v_call: TRBV9; cdr3_nt: TGTGCCAGCAGCGTATCGGCCCAAGGAAATGGGGACTATGGCTACACCTTC; cdr3_aa: CASSVSAQGNGDYGYTF
d_call: TRBD1; j_call: TRBJ2-7; clone_size: .; v_call: TRBV6-6; cdr3_nt: TGTGCCAGCATAGGACAGGGGTCCTACGAGCAGTACTTC; cdr3_aa: CASIGQGSYEQYF
d_call: TRBD2; j_call: TRBJ2-1; clone_size: .; v_call: TRBV2; cdr3_nt: TGTGCCAGCAGCCGGGGGAGGGTGAAGTCTACGGGAAATGAGCAGTTCTTC; cdr3_aa: CASSRGRVKSTGNEQFF